These T cell receptor beta chains were read from a single sample in a study of patients and donors after allogeneic stem cell transplantation. TCRdb reprocessed the RT-PCR reads via MiXCR and lists one record per CDR3 protein. The sample has 150,000 to 200,000 distinct CDR3 sequences; approximately 30% are singletons. Material for sequencing was blood, either unsorted or a sorted T cell fraction (not recorded which). Receptors originate from a human donor who was either an allogeneic HSCT recipient or a stem cell or donor lymphocyte infusion donor (not recorded which). It is not recorded whose cells these are; they may come from a transplant donor. CDR3s include the opening cysteine and the closing phenylalanine or tryptophan. The D gene is left open where the match is weak. Clone size appears in some rows only: once, few, many, or a class for an expanded clone.

.,TRBV27,.,TRBJ2-7,CASSSPGSSYEQYF,TGTGCCAGCAGTTCCCCGGGTAGTAGCTACGAGCAGTACTTC
few,TRBV10-3,.,TRBJ2-3,CAISGTGDTQYF,TGTGCCATCAGTGGCACGGGAGATACGCAGTATTTT
.,TRBV5-1,TRBD1,TRBJ2-7,CASSFLGQGLLSSYEQYF,TGCGCCAGCAGCTTTCTGGGACAGGGACTACTGAGCTCCTACGAGCAGTACTTC
few,TRBV20-1,.,TRBJ1-1,CSGDPWGNTEAFF,TGCAGTGGGGACCCATGGGGGAACACTGAAGCTTTCTTT
.,TRBV27,.,TRBJ2-2,CASSFVAIGELFF,TGTGCCAGCAGTTTCGTGGCAATCGGGGAGCTGTTTTTT
many,TRBV12-3/TRBV12-4,.,TRBJ2-5,CASSLGTAQETQYF,TGTGCCAGCAGTTTAGGGACCGCACAAGAGACCCAGTACTTC
.,TRBV27,.,TRBJ2-1,CASSSGVHEQFF,TGTGCCAGCAGTTCCGGAGTACATGAGCAGTTCTTC
once,TRBV4-1,.,TRBJ2-1,CASSQDPPGDEQFF,TGCGCCAGCAGCCAAGATCCCCCCGGCGATGAGCAGTTCTTC
few,TRBV6-1,.,TRBJ2-7,CASSVVREEDEQYF,TGTGCCAGCAGTGTAGTCAGGGAGGAGGACGAGCAGTACTTC
.,TRBV4-3,TRBD1,TRBJ1-2,CASSQDLIPGQNYGFTF,TGCGCCAGCAGCCAAGATTTAATCCCGGGACAGAACTATGGCTTCACCTTC
.,TRBV7-2,TRBD2,TRBJ2-1,CASSLDPSGRYNEQFF,TGTGCCAGCAGCTTAGATCCGAGCGGGAGGTACAATGAGCAGTTCTTC
many,TRBV29-1,.,TRBJ1-5,CSVCDLNQPQHF,TGCAGCGTTTGTGACCTCAATCAGCCCCAGCATTTT
.,TRBV16,.,TRBJ1-3,CASSQFLPLGQGSGNTIYF,TGTGCCAGCAGCCAATTCTTGCCACTGGGTCAGGGATCTGGAAACACCATATATTTT
many,TRBV27,TRBD1,TRBJ1-6,CASSLGLGGNSPLHF,TGTGCCAGCAGTTTAGGGCTAGGGGGCAATTCACCCCTCCACTTT
.,TRBV5-1,.,TRBJ2-7,CASSEGDFLSTGQYF,TGCGCCAGCAGCGAAGGGGACTTTTTGTCGACGGGGCAGTACTTC
few,TRBV20-1,.,TRBJ2-1,CSARDYKAGSSSYNEQFF,TGCAGTGCTAGAGATTACAAAGCGGGTTCGAGCTCCTACAATGAGCAGTTCTTC
once,TRBV2,.,TRBJ2-5,CATRRGPETQYF,TGTGCCACCAGAAGAGGACCAGAGACCCAGTACTTC
.,TRBV28,.,TRBJ2-3,CASSSPSSRAEGTQYF,TGTGCCAGCAGTTCCCCCTCTTCTCGGGCAGAGGGTACGCAGTATTTT
few,TRBV6-5,TRBD2,TRBJ2-7,CASSYSTAGAYEQYF,TGTGCCAGCAGTTACTCGACTGCGGGAGCGTACGAGCAGTACTTC